The 26 T cell receptor beta chains reported below all come from one sample, sequenced in a study of blood T cell repertoires in COVID-19. Assay used: immunoSEQ multiplex PCR; TCRdb lists only in-frame clones, some missing. The sample lists around 99,000 clones, roughly 80% occurring once. Material for sequencing was peripheral blood. These receptors originate from a human donor in a cohort sampled during active COVID-19.

This chain uses TRBV10-3 with TRBJ2-3; 10 nucleotides align to TRBD1. CDR1 is ENHRY, CDR2 SYGVKD, per germline. The CDR3 has 13 residues. The trim removed 9 bases at V and 7 bases at J, leaving 7 bases unmatched. CDR3 region: CAMGQGTMHTQYF. DNA of the CDR3: TGTGCCATGGGACAGGGGACTATGCATACGCAGTATTTT.

The chain uses TRBV5-6 and TRBJ1-1; possible D gene TRBD1, 5 bases. Trimming cost V 2 bases and J 3 bases, with 8 bases left between them. The CDR3 has 13 amino acids. Germline assignment: CDR1 SGHDT and CDR2 YYEEEE. This CDR3 reads CASSFGGYTEAFF. The CDR3 DNA reads as TGTGCCAGCAGCTTTGGGGGGTACACTGAAGCTTTCTTT. Based on the CDR3 plus reference TRBV5-6 and TRBJ1-1, the full variable domain is DAGVTQSPTHLIKTRGQQVTLRCSPKSGHDTVSWYQQALGQGPQFIFQYYEEEERQRGNFPDRFSGHQFPNYSSELNVNALLLGDSALYLCASSFGGYTEAFFGQGTRLTVV.

DNA of the CDR3: TGTGCCAGCAGTCTGCCGGGAGGGAGGGGAACTAATGAAAAACTGTTTTTT. It encodes CASSLPGGRGTNEKLFF. J is TRBJ1-4 and V is TRBV28; D perhaps matches TRBD1 (5 bases). The germline CDR1 and CDR2 sequences are MDHEN and SYDVKM. V lost 5 bases, J lost 1 base, and 17 bases lay in between. The CDR3 covers 17 residues.

The CDR3, as DNA: TGTGCCACCAGTGATACCGGGACAGCCGGAAACACCATATATTTT. It translates to CATSDTGTAGNTIYF. This sequence joins TRBV24-1 and TRBJ1-3; 7 nucleotides agree with TRBD1. The germline V gene has CDR1 KGHDR and CDR2 SFDVKD. The V gene end was trimmed by 3 bases and the J gene end by 4 bases; junction bases not matched to a gene: 5. The CDR3 totals 15 residues.

The chain has TRBV18 and TRBJ2-1, with TRBD2 as a possible D gene (5 bases). Trimming removed 1 base from V and 0 bases from J, with 10 bases in between. The CDR3 runs to 16 residues. Germline lookup yields CDR1 KGHSH and CDR2 LQKENI. The CDR3 DNA is TGTGCCAGCTCACCACTGGCGGGCAGCTCCTACAATGAGCAGTTCTTC. Protein sequence: CASSPLAGSSYNEQFF.

This sequence joins TRBV3-1 (or the pseudogene TRBV3-2) and TRBJ2-2; D is unresolved. V was trimmed by 3 bases and J by 2 bases, leaving 13 bases between them. CDR3 length: 16 residues. Germline CDR1 reads LGHDT; CDR2 reads YNNKEL (reference sequence). CDR3 sequence reads: CASSHVGGANTGELFF. The CDR3 DNA follows: TGTGCCAGCAGCCATGTAGGCGGAGCTAACACCGGGGAGCTGTTTTTT.

The chain has TRBV6-6 and TRBJ2-7; perhaps TRBD2 as D (6 bases). Germline V gene sequence: CDR1 MNHNY, CDR2 SVGAGI (reference sequence). This CDR3 has 12 residues. Trimming removed 0 bases at V and 12 bases at J, with 12 bases between. In DNA form, the CDR3 reads TGTGCCAGCAGTTACTCCGGGACGGAGGGGTACTTC. It encodes CASSYSGTEGYF.

This chain connects TRBV30 to TRBJ2-6; 10 nucleotides match TRBD2. V trimming: 0 bases; J trimming: 0 bases; junction bases outside the gene matches: 2. CDR3 length: 17 amino acids. Germline-derived CDR1 and CDR2 are GTSNPN and SVGIG (reference sequence). CDR3 coding DNA: TGTGCCTGGAGTGTACTAGCGGGGACCTCTGGGGCCAACGTCCTGACTTTC. Its translation is CAWSVLAGTSGANVLTF.

The chain has TRBV5-5 and TRBJ1-4; perhaps TRBD1 as D (5 bases). This CDR3 has 15 residues. Trimming shortened V by 2 bases and J by 4 bases, and 12 bases separated the two germline ends. CDR1 SGHKS and CDR2 YYEKEE come from the germline V gene (reference sequence). The CDR3 nucleotides are TGTGCCAGCAGCTTAGGGGCGAACCTTAATGAAAAACTGTTTTTT. Translated, it gives CASSLGANLNEKLFF.

V usage is TRBV27 and J usage is TRBJ1-5, with D hard to call. The CDR3 is made up of 14 amino acids. The germline V gene encodes CDR1 MNHEY and CDR2 SMNVEV (reference sequence). V lost 6 bases, J lost 3 bases, and 12 bases lay in between. CDR3 coding DNA: TGTGCCAGCAGCCCCCTAGATAACAATCAGCCCCAGCATTTT. It yields the protein CASSPLDNNQPQHF.

The chain uses TRBV25-1 and TRBJ1-1; D is perhaps TRBD1 (5 bases). The CDR3 has 14 amino acids. V was shortened by 3 bases and J by 4 bases, with 12 bases between the two germline ends. Germline assignment: CDR1 MGHDK and CDR2 SYGVNS. The CDR3 region is CASSDGAGVTEAFF. DNA for the CDR3: TGTGCCAGCAGTGACGGGGCGGGGGTCACTGAAGCTTTCTTT.

The chain has TRBV19 and TRBJ2-5; 14 bases agree with TRBD2. The junction had 4 bases not matched to a gene; V was cut back by 3 bases and J by 4 bases. The germline V gene has CDR1 LNHDA and CDR2 SQIVND (reference sequence). The CDR3 is 16 amino acids. CDR3 residues: CASSISGLAGAETQYF. For the CDR3, the DNA is TGTGCCAGTAGTATTTCGGGACTAGCGGGAGCAGAGACCCAGTACTTC.

The CDR3 DNA reads as TGTGCCAGCAGCTTGGCCACCGGAAACACCATATATTTT. Translating it yields CASSLATGNTIYF. The gene calls are TRBV7-6 and TRBJ1-3; no clear D gene. Trimming took 3 bases from V and 4 from J, leaving 7 bases between them. The germline gives CDR1 SGHVS, CDR2 FNYEAQ. The CDR3 consists of 13 residues.

The chain employs TRBV5-1 and TRBJ1-1, with a weak D call TRBD1 (6 bases). The germline V gene has CDR1 SGHRS and CDR2 YFSETQ. The V and J ends lost 0 bases and 4 bases respectively, with 13 bases between them. This CDR3 spans 15 amino acids. CDR3 nucleotide sequence: TGCGCCAGCAGCTTGGGACAGGCGGGGGGCACTGAAGCTTTCTTT. It is translated as CASSLGQAGGTEAFF.

This chain joins TRBV3-1 (or the pseudogene TRBV3-2) and TRBJ2-2; D is possibly TRBD2 (6 bases). V was cut by 4 bases and J by 0 bases, with 18 bases left in between. From germline, CDR1 is LGHDT and CDR2 YNNKEL (reference sequence). The CDR3 has 18 residues. The CDR3 sequence is CASSRLLGGSANTGELFF. The CDR3 region has the DNA TGTGCCAGCAGCCGACTACTTGGGGGGAGCGCGAACACCGGGGAGCTGTTTTTT.

The chain carries TRBV6-5 and TRBJ1-1, with TRBD1 matching 8 bases. CDR1 and CDR2 from the germline V gene are MNHEY and SVGAGI. The V segment lost 6 bases and the J segment 3 bases; nucleotides outside the gene matches: 3. This CDR3 is 13 amino acids long. CDR3 sequence (DNA): TGTGCCAGCAGGGACAGGGAACACACTGAAGCTTTCTTT. Amino acids: CASRDREHTEAFF.

The chain couples TRBV15 to TRBJ2-7; 8 bases are a match to TRBD2. V shed 5 bases, J shed 1 base, and the junction held 10 bases outside the gene matches. The CDR3 consists of 16 residues. The germline V gene has CDR1 LNHNV and CDR2 YYDKDF (reference sequence). The DNA for the CDR3 is TGTGCCACCAGCGGGGGCTCAGCGGGAGTTTCCTACGAGCAGTACTTC. Translating it yields CATSGGSAGVSYEQYF. Using reference TRBV15 and TRBJ2-7 for the parts outside the CDR3, the full variable domain is DAMVIQNPRYQVTQFGKPVTLSCSQTLNHNVMYWYQQKSSQAPKLLFHYYDKDFNNEADTPDNFQSRRPNTSFCFLDIRSPGLGDTAMYLCATSGGSAGVSYEQYFGPGTRLTVT.

The gene calls are TRBV24-1 and TRBJ2-2, with no clear D. CDR1 is KGHDR and CDR2 is SFDVKD in the germline V gene. This CDR3 region has 13 residues. V shed 8 bases and J shed 2 bases, with 8 bases lying between them. The CDR3 sequence is CATTDTNTGELFF. The CDR3 nucleotides are TGTGCCACCACAGACACAAACACCGGGGAGCTGTTTTTT.

CDR3 nucleotide sequence: TGTGCCAGCAGCTTAGGGGCAGGGGGAGCAGATACGCAGTATTTT. This translates into CASSLGAGGADTQYF. The chain has TRBV7-9 and TRBJ2-3, with 7 nucleotides matching TRBD1. The CDR3 loop spans 15 amino acids. From germline, CDR1 is SEHNR and CDR2 FQNEAQ (reference sequence). V lost 1 base and J lost 4; bases outside the gene matches: 5.

The chain is built from TRBV6-6 and TRBJ2-5; no firm D call. The CDR3 extends over 13 amino acids. Trimming left V 6 bases short and J 4 bases short, with 12 bases between. Germline loops: CDR1 MNHNY, CDR2 SVGAGI (reference sequence). As DNA, the CDR3 is TGTGCCAGCAGAGGAGAGCTGGGAGAGACCCAGTACTTC. Translation gives CASRGELGETQYF.

The rearrangement joins TRBV5-1 to TRBJ2-7; 8 bases are shared with TRBD1. Germline CDR1 SGHRS, CDR2 YFSETQ. The trim removed 4 bases at V and 0 bases at J, leaving 3 bases unmatched. The CDR3 loop spans 14 amino acids. DNA for the CDR3: TGCGCCAGCAGCCGGACAGGGAGCTCCTACGAGCAGTACTTC. Amino acids: CASSRTGSSYEQYF.

This clone is a singleton in its sample. The V gene is TRBV3-1 (or the pseudogene TRBV3-2), the J gene TRBJ1-3; TRBD1 aligns across 8 bases. The CDR3 contains 17 residues. V gave up 1 base and J gave up 4 bases; unmatched junction bases: 9. Per germline, CDR1 LGHDT and CDR2 YNNKEL (reference sequence). CDR3 sequence (DNA): TGTGCCAGCAGCCAAGCCCTAAGGACAGGGAAAGGAAACACCATATATTTT. It is translated as CASSQALRTGKGNTIYF.

A single count supports this clone. The chain uses TRBV28 and TRBJ2-1; 7 nucleotides match TRBD1. The length of the CDR3 is 17 residues. Germline CDR1 MDHEN, CDR2 SYDVKM. V was pared by 6 bases and J by 2 bases, with 13 bases of the junction left unmatched. CDR3 coding DNA: TGTGCCAGCAGAACAAACTCGGGACAGTTGGCCTACAATGAGCAGTTCTTC. The encoded protein is CASRTNSGQLAYNEQFF.

The gene calls are TRBV19 and TRBJ2-5; the D gene is possibly TRBD2 (7 bases). The CDR3 covers 12 residues. Germline V CDR1 and CDR2: LNHDA, SQIVND (reference sequence). V lost 10 bases to trimming and J lost 7 bases, with 16 bases between them. The chain's CDR3 is CATGGGGRTQYF. CDR3 nucleotide sequence: TGTGCCACCGGAGGGGGGGGAAGGACCCAGTACTTC.

A remark on this clone: A junction end diverges from the germline sequence, so it may reflect a read error. The rearrangement joins TRBV6-6 to TRBJ1-6; 7 positions match TRBD1. The CDR3 is 15 amino acids. Germline CDR1 and CDR2: MNHNY and SVGAGI (reference sequence). CDR3: CASSLPGGYNSPLHF. CDR3 DNA sequence: TGTGCCAGCAGCCTACCAGGGGGGTATAACTCACCCCTCCACTTT.

The chain employs TRBV5-6 and TRBJ2-1, with D possibly TRBD2 on 6 matching bases. This CDR3 region has 15 residues. Looked up from germline, CDR1 is SGHDT and CDR2 is YYEEEE. Deletions cut 0 bases from V and 7 bases from J, with 14 bases between. CDR3 coding DNA: TGTGCCAGCAGCTTGGGGTCGGGAGCGGTGAATGAGCAGTTCTTC. Amino acid sequence: CASSLGSGAVNEQFF.